The 29 T cell receptor beta chains reported below all come from one sample, sequenced in a study of blood T cells in healthy people across ages. Sample-barcoded 5' priming and a J-beta primer mix drove a second PCR of about 6 to 12 cycles. TCRdb called the 5' RACE reads again in MiXCR, with one record for every CDR3 protein. The data hold fewer than 950,000 distinct CDR3 sequences, with 53% observed a single time. Sequencing was performed on blood. The source is a man at least 80 years old in good health.

This clonotype was detected only a few times. The V and J genes are TRBV3-1 and TRBJ2-1; 9 nucleotides match TRBD2. Losses at the gene ends were 4 bases for V and 7 bases for J; bases not matched to a gene: 8. This CDR3 has 15 residues. The germline CDR1 and CDR2 sequences are LGHDT and YNNKEL (reference sequence). CDR3 in amino acids: CASSPGSGRLNEQFF. CDR3 in DNA: TGTGCCAGCAGCCCCGGTAGCGGGAGATTGAATGAGCAGTTCTTC.

This clonotype was seen a few times. The chain uses TRBV20-1 and TRBJ2-7; 8 bases are a match to TRBD2. The junction had 17 bases not matched to a gene; V was cut back by 3 bases and J by 1 base. CDR1 and CDR2 (germline): DFQATT, SNEGSKA (reference sequence). There are 18 residues in the CDR3. This CDR3 is CSASGVAGPPSASYEQYF. In DNA form, the CDR3 reads TGCAGTGCTAGTGGGGTAGCGGGACCCCCCAGTGCTTCCTACGAGCAGTACTTC.

J is TRBJ1-1 and V is TRBV24-1, with 9 bases aligning to TRBD1. Germline trimming cut 10 bases from V and 4 bases from J; bases unmatched to any gene: 6. The CDR3 totals 13 residues. Looked up from germline, CDR1 is KGHDR and CDR2 is SFDVKD. CDR3 nucleotides: TGTGCCACTACAGGGGGCGCGGGCACTGAAGCTTTCTTT. It encodes CATTGGAGTEAFF.

This clonotype was counted between two and nine times. The V call is TRBV3-1, the J call TRBJ1-6; D is undetermined. Trimming removed 0 bases at V and 10 bases at J, with 1 base between. The germline CDR1 and CDR2 sequences are LGHDT and YNNKEL (reference sequence). The CDR3 length is 11 residues. DNA of the CDR3: TGTGCCAGCAGCCAAGAATCACCCCTCCACTTT. Translated: CASSQESPLHF.

The chain combines TRBV29-1 with TRBJ1-2; possibly TRBD1 for D (6 bases). Germline V gene data show CDR1 as SQVTM and CDR2 as ANQGSEA. Trimming pared 8 bases from V and 3 bases from J, leaving 10 bases between. The CDR3 totals 11 residues. The CDR3 DNA sequence: TGCAGCCTGGGGGCAGACTATGGCTACACCTTC. This translates into CSLGADYGYTF.

This chain uses TRBV6-5 with TRBJ2-4; 7 bases are a match to TRBD1. The CDR3 consists of 15 residues. Germline CDR1 MNHEY, CDR2 SVGAGI. The J segment lost 0 bases and the V segment lost 5 bases, leaving 4 bases of the junction unmatched. Here the CDR3 reads CASSRGQLAKNIQYF. The CDR3 DNA sequence: TGTGCCAGCAGTCGGGGACAGCTAGCCAAAAACATTCAGTACTTC.

The chain joins TRBV2 to TRBJ2-5; 10 bases agree with TRBD1. CDR1 SNHLY and CDR2 FYNNEI come from the germline V gene. This CDR3 has 18 amino acids. Germline trimming cut 0 bases from V and 4 bases from J; bases unmatched to any gene: 11. CDR3 in DNA: TGTGCCAGCAGTGAAGCTAGGAGGGGACAGGGGAGGACAGAGACCCAGTACTTC. Its protein product is CASSEARRGQGRTETQYF. The variable domain in full, completed from reference TRBV2 and TRBJ2-5, reads EPEVTQTPSHQVTQMGQEVILRCVPISNHLYFYWYRQILGQKVEFLVSFYNNEISEKSEIFDDQFSVERPDGSNFTLKIRSTKLEDSAMYFCASSEARRGQGRTETQYFGPGTRLLVL.

The table lists this clonotype with a few counts. The chain uses TRBV5-1 and TRBJ2-7; D is possibly TRBD1 (6 bases). The last part of the DNA fits TRBJ2-5 better; the J call may be wrong. The CDR3 covers 16 residues. From germline, CDR1 is SGHRS and CDR2 YFSETQ. As DNA, the CDR3 is TGCGCCAGCAGCTTGGCCTTAACAGGGACGATTCAGACCCAGTACTTC. Its protein is CASSLALTGTIQTQYF.

The chain recombines TRBV29-1 with TRBJ1-2; D may be TRBD1 (5 bases). Deletions cut 4 bases from V and 2 bases from J, with 20 bases between. This CDR3 has 16 residues. CDR1 and CDR2 (germline): SQVTM, ANQGSEA. Written as DNA, the CDR3 is TGCAGCGTTGGCACTACCACCCCGGGACGGAACTATGGCTACACCTTC. Protein: CSVGTTTPGRNYGYTF.

This clonotype occurred a few times. The chain recombines TRBV7-2 with TRBJ2-4; the D gene is possibly TRBD2 (6 bases). The CDR3 runs 17 residues. From germline, CDR1 is SGHTA and CDR2 FQGNSA. Trimming shortened V by 0 bases and J by 7 bases, and 19 bases separated the two germline ends. The CDR3 loop reads CASSLASLALTPNIQYF. Written as DNA, the CDR3 is TGTGCCAGCAGCTTAGCCTCTCTAGCGCTAACCCCTAACATTCAGTACTTC.

In its sample, this clonotype was seen a few times. The CDR3 reads CSATDRGIMETQYF. CDR3 DNA: TGCAGTGCTACCGACAGGGGAATTATGGAGACCCAGTACTTC. The chain has TRBV20-1 and TRBJ2-7; 8 bases align to TRBD1. The DNA end is more similar to TRBJ2-5, so the J call may be wrong. The germline V gene has CDR1 DFQATT and CDR2 SNEGSKA (reference sequence). The CDR3 runs to 14 residues.

This clonotype was found a few times. The chain combines TRBV6-2 or TRBV6-3 with TRBJ2-3, with D possibly matching TRBD1 (6 bases). V was clipped by 1 base and J by 3 bases, with 11 bases between them. From germline, CDR1 is MNHEY and CDR2 SVGEGT. This CDR3 spans 15 amino acids. CDR3 sequence (DNA): TGTGCCAGCAGTTACTTCGACAGGCGTACAGATACGCAGTATTTT. As protein: CASSYFDRRTDTQYF.

This clonotype was seen a handful of times. The genes are TRBV12-3 or TRBV12-4 and TRBJ2-4; D may match TRBD1 or TRBD2 (5 bases each). The end of the DNA fits TRBJ2-5 better, so the J call may be wrong. This CDR3 spans 16 amino acids. The DNA of the CDR3 is TGTGCCAGCAGTTTAAGGACCGGGGCAGGGCAAGAGACCCAGTACTTC. Protein: CASSLRTGAGQETQYF.

The chain uses TRBV7-9 and TRBJ2-7; D remains unclear. The J call is in doubt because the DNA end fits TRBJ2-5 better. The CDR3 consists of 12 residues. Germline V gives CDR1 SEHNR, CDR2 FQNEAQ (reference sequence). Written as DNA, the CDR3 is TGTGCCAGCAGCGGTAGTGTCCAGACCCAGTACTTC. It yields the protein CASSGSVQTQYF.

This clonotype was seen a handful of times. The chain uses TRBV2 and TRBJ2-1; the match to TRBD1 covers 11 bases. In germline, CDR1 is SNHLY, CDR2 FYNNEI. The CDR3 contains 17 residues. The V segment lost 8 bases and the J segment 6 bases; nucleotides outside the gene matches: 15. The CDR3 nucleotides are TGTGCCAGCTACCATCGATCCGGGACAGGGGGAGGCAATGAGCAGTTCTTC. Its translation: CASYHRSGTGGGNEQFF.

Regarding this clonotype: A single base separates this from a much larger clone, so it may be a read error. V and J are TRBV20-1 and TRBJ2-5; possible D gene TRBD2, 6 bases. This CDR3 comprises 14 residues. V shed 1 base and J shed 3 bases, with 12 bases lying between them. Germline V gives CDR1 DFQATT, CDR2 SNEGSKA (reference sequence). CDR3 DNA sequence: TGCAGTGCTAGAGTTCAGGGCGGGGAAGAGACCCAGTACTTC. Amino acid sequence: CSARVQGGEETQYF.

V gene TRBV18 combines with J gene TRBJ2-3; no clear D. The V gene lost 6 bases and the J gene lost 8 bases, with 15 bases spanning the gap. The CDR3 length is 13 residues. The germline V gene encodes CDR1 KGHSH and CDR2 LQKENI. This CDR3 is CASSPEVKGTQYF. The CDR3 nucleotides are TGTGCCAGCTCCCCAGAGGTCAAGGGTACGCAGTATTTT.

The rearrangement uses TRBV5-1 and TRBJ2-5; tentatively, D is TRBD2 (6 bases). V gave up 0 bases and J gave up 2 bases, with 11 bases separating them. CDR3 length: 15 amino acids. Germline CDR1 is SGHRS and CDR2 is YFSETQ. In DNA form, the CDR3 reads TGCGCCAGCAGCTTGGCCGGGGGAGGTCAAGAGACCCAGTACTTC. Translated, it gives CASSLAGGGQETQYF.

J is TRBJ1-4 and V is TRBV20-1; D uncertain. This CDR3 has 12 amino acids. Germline CDR1 reads DFQATT; CDR2 reads SNEGSKA (reference sequence). The V end lost 1 base, the J end lost 7 bases, and 7 bases lay between the germline ends. The CDR3 DNA reads as TGCAGTGCTAGAGGGGCCCGTGAAAAACTGTTTTTT. Translating it yields CSARGAREKLFF.

The chain has TRBV4-2 and TRBJ2-4, with 11 bases identical to TRBD1. The J call may be wrong; the DNA end is better matched by TRBJ2-7. CDR3 length equals 15 residues. Looked up from germline, CDR1 is LGHNA and CDR2 is YNFKEQ. CDR3 nucleotide sequence: TGTGCCAGCAGCCCGATGGGACAGGGGGTTTACGAGCAGTACTTC. Translation gives CASSPMGQGVYEQYF.

This clonotype turned up a few times. V and J are TRBV12-3 or TRBV12-4 and TRBJ1-2; possibly TRBD1 for D (5 bases). CDR3 length equals 14 residues. The germline V and J ends were trimmed by 3 bases and 1 base, with 9 bases remaining between them. The CDR3 DNA reads TGTGCCAGCAGTTTCGACAGCCATAACTATGGCTACACCTTC. Protein sequence: CASSFDSHNYGYTF.

This clonotype was picked up one time. The chain links TRBV7-9 to TRBJ2-2, with D tentatively TRBD1 (6 bases). Germline CDR1 is SEHNR and CDR2 is FQNEAQ (reference sequence). There are 15 residues in the CDR3. Trimming left V 6 bases short and J 1 base short, with 12 bases between. For the CDR3, the DNA is TGTGCCAGCAGTCAACGCAGGGGGAACACCGGGGAGCTGTTTTTT. Protein sequence: CASSQRRGNTGELFF. Looking up the rest from reference TRBV7-9 and TRBJ2-2 gives the full variable domain: DTGVSQNPRHKITKRGQNVTFRCDPISEHNRLYWYRQTLGQGPEFLTYFQNEAQLEKSRLLSDRFSAERPKGSFSTLEIQRTEQGDSAMYLCASSQRRGNTGELFFGEGSRLTVL.

The genes are TRBV7-9 and TRBJ2-5; 14 bases line up with TRBD2. Germline CDR1 and CDR2: SEHNR and FQNEAQ (reference sequence). Germline trimming cut 4 bases from V and 10 bases from J; bases unmatched to any gene: 11. This CDR3 contains 16 residues. CDR3 in amino acids: CASSSPGLAGGTLQYF. Here the CDR3 DNA reads TGTGCCAGCAGCTCCCCAGGACTAGCGGGAGGTACCCTCCAGTACTTC.

This sequence joins TRBV7-9 and TRBJ1-2, with D unclear. The V and J ends lost 5 bases and 4 bases respectively, with 17 bases between them. CDR3 length: 15 amino acids. Per the germline V gene, CDR1 is SEHNR and CDR2 is FQNEAQ (reference sequence). The CDR3 coding sequence is TGTGCCAGCAGCGGCAGACGTAAGGCCAGCTATGGCTACACCTTC. Translating gives CASSGRRKASYGYTF. The full variable domain, rest sourced from reference TRBV7-9 and TRBJ1-2, is DTGVSQNPRHKITKRGQNVTFRCDPISEHNRLYWYRQTLGQGPEFLTYFQNEAQLEKSRLLSDRFSAERPKGSFSTLEIQRTEQGDSAMYLCASSGRRKASYGYTFGSGTRLTVV.

The V call is TRBV28, the J call TRBJ2-7; 8 positions agree with TRBD2. Germline CDR1 reads MDHEN; CDR2 reads SYDVKM. The CDR3 totals 16 residues. Trimming at V came to 7 bases and at J to 2 bases, leaving 13 bases not matched to a gene. The CDR3 here is CASTFPAGGTAYEQYF. The CDR3 bases are TGTGCCAGCACTTTCCCGGCGGGGGGCACAGCCTACGAGCAGTACTTC.

The chain recombines TRBV7-9 with TRBJ2-1; a possible D gene is TRBD2 (6 bases). This CDR3 has 18 residues. V dropped 6 bases and J dropped 7 bases, with 28 bases sitting between them. Germline values: CDR1 SEHNR, CDR2 FQNEAQ (reference sequence). CDR3 in DNA: TGTGCCAGCAGTCCTACAGTGCCGGAGGGGCTAGGGGTAAATGAGCAGTTCTTC. It specifies CASSPTVPEGLGVNEQFF.

J is TRBJ2-7 and V is TRBV6-1; the match to TRBD2 covers 13 bases. Germline values: CDR1 MNHNS, CDR2 SASEGT. The CDR3 is 18 residues long. The ends lost 6 bases at V and 4 bases at J; junction bases unmatched: 15. CDR3 amino acids: CASSQRGLAGSSKYEQYF. DNA for the CDR3: TGTGCCAGCAGCCAAAGGGGACTAGCGGGAAGCTCCAAATACGAGCAGTACTTC.

V gene TRBV4-1 combines with J gene TRBJ2-1; D is perhaps TRBD1 or TRBD2 (6 bases each). The end of the DNA fits TRBJ2-7 better, so the J call may be wrong. The CDR3 is 20 amino acids. Germline loops: CDR1 MGHRA, CDR2 YSYEKL. This CDR3 is CASSGRGTIPEKSSYNEQYF. Written as DNA, the CDR3 is TGCGCCAGCAGCGGACGGGGGACAATCCCTGAAAAAAGCTCCTACAATGAGCAGTACTTC.

CDR3 amino acids: CASSLGTGDLDYEQYF. In nucleotides, the CDR3 is TGTGCCAGCAGCTTAGGGACAGGGGACCTCGACTACGAGCAGTACTTC. The rearrangement links TRBV7-8 to TRBJ2-7; TRBD1 matches at 9 bases. Trimming removed 1 base from V and 3 bases from J; junction bases left unmatched: 7. The germline CDR1 and CDR2 sequences are SGHVS and FQNEAQ. CDR3 length equals 16 residues.